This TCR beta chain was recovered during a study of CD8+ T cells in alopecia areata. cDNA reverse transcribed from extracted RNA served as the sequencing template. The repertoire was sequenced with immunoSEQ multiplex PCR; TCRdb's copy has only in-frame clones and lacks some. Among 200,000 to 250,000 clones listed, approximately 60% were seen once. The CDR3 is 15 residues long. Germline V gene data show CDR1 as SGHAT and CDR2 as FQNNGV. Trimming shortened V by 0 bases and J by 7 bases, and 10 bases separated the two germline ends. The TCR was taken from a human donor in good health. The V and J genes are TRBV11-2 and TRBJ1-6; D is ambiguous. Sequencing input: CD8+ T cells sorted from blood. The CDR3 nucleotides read TGTGCCAGCAGCTTAGATGGTCCGGGAAATTCACCCCTCCACTTT. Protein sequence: CASSLDGPGNSPLHF.